This TCR beta chain was identified during a study of shared clonotypes between healthy human individuals. Germline-derived CDR1 and CDR2 are MRHNA and SNTAGT. CDR3 length: 13 residues. The V and J ends lost 0 bases and 11 bases respectively, with 11 bases between them. The donor population consisted of healthy HIV-negative adults with no recent acute infections or vaccinations. Data came from immunoSEQ multiplex PCR; TCRdb stores just in-frame clones and leaves some out. Seen here are some 490,000 clones, roughly 80% observed once, and the top ten hold about an eighth. This clone was seen only a few times.

The chain recombines TRBV6-4 with TRBJ2-1, with a weak D call TRBD2 (5 bases). The source material was PBMCs. This TCR was recovered from a woman in her 40s in good health. Some clones in this sample may be carry-over from other donors' samples. The CDR3 DNA sequence: TGTGCCAGCAGTGACTCGAGACTAACAAAGCAGTTCTTC. This encodes CASSDSRLTKQFF.